This entry lists 6 T cell receptor beta chains sequenced from one sample in a study of OX40 agonist ivuxolimab in advanced cancers. TCRdb's table, derived via immunoSEQ multiplex PCR, lists solely in-frame clones and lacks some. The data contain under 100,000 clones, approximately 92% of them singletons. The sample here was CD4+ or CD8+ T cells sorted from blood, taken in a trial of the OX40 agonist ivuxolimab. These receptors were taken from an adult with an advanced solid tumor such as melanoma, head and neck, liver or kidney cancer.

CDR3 region: CAWRAQGAGVYGYTF. CDR3 coding DNA: TGTGCCTGGAGGGCTCAGGGGGCCGGTGTATATGGCTACACCTTC. J is TRBJ1-2 and V is TRBV30, with 8 bases matching TRBD1. CDR1 and CDR2 (germline): GTSNPN, SVGIG (reference sequence). The V and J ends lost 3 bases and 5 bases, in that order; junction bases with no gene match: 11. CDR3 length: 15 amino acids.

The chain uses TRBV28 and TRBJ1-1, with D unresolved. The germline V gene has CDR1 MDHEN and CDR2 SYDVKM. This CDR3 is built from 12 residues. V lost 7 bases, J lost 7 bases, and 13 bases lay in between. CDR3 nucleotides: TGTGCCAGCATCCAACCGGGGATTGAAGCTTTCTTT. This sequence encodes CASIQPGIEAFF.

This chain joins TRBV4-1 and TRBJ2-7; D gene ambiguous. This CDR3 region has 15 residues. With 2 bases removed from V and 1 base from J, the gap between germline ends came to 12 bases. CDR1 is MGHRA and CDR2 is YSYEKL in the germline V gene. DNA of the CDR3: TGCGCCAGCAGCCAAAGCTGGCAAGGTTCCTACGAGCAGTACTTC. Amino acids: CASSQSWQGSYEQYF.

CDR3 in amino acids: CASSLIRDSYEQYF. The CDR3 nucleotides read TGTGCCAGCAGCCTGATCCGGGACAGCTACGAGCAGTACTTC. The rearrangement links TRBV7-3 to TRBJ2-7; 7 bases are shared with TRBD1. The V segment lost 5 bases and the J segment 3 bases; nucleotides outside the gene matches: 7. Germline loops: CDR1 SGHTA, CDR2 FQGTGA. The CDR3 totals 14 residues.

Comments on this clone: This sample includes further DNA sequences coding for the same CDR3. The chain uses TRBV7-9 and TRBJ1-5; possible D gene TRBD1, 5 bases. Germline V gene lookup returns CDR1 SEHNR and CDR2 FQNEAQ (reference sequence). The CDR3 loop spans 14 amino acids. The germline V and J ends were trimmed by 6 bases and 1 base, with 10 bases remaining between them. The CDR3 spells CASSRGGSNQPQHF. The CDR3 DNA reads as TGTGCCAGCAGTCGCGGGGGGAGCAATCAGCCCCAGCATTTT.

The chain recombines TRBV4-1 with TRBJ1-5; D may be TRBD1 (6 bases). Looked up from germline, CDR1 is MGHRA and CDR2 is YSYEKL. The CDR3 covers 17 residues. V lost 2 bases and J lost 6, with 20 bases in between. The CDR3 sequence: CASSQNEGTTTIQPQHF. The CDR3 region has the DNA TGCGCCAGCAGCCAAAACGAGGGGACAACCACGATTCAGCCCCAGCATTTT.